One TCR beta chain is described in this entry. Its antigen remains unidentified. Base-call qualities are not available, and no considerably larger clone is one nucleotide away. Compared with germline, V lacks 4 bases and J lacks 4 bases; bases without a gene match: 6. Reading the germline V gene gives CDR1 SGHDT and CDR2 YYEEEE. Inclusive of the bounding cysteine and phenylalanine, the CDR3 is 14 residues long. The retained sequence is limited to the CDR3, 42 bases, with the frame set at the first base. The sample comes from a study of cytomegalovirus exposure and HLA in healthy donors (dated by TCRdb to about 2017). In the study overall: According to an earlier analysis of a few hundred of the donors, about 179 million T cells yielded 90 million to 130 million unique TCR beta sequences and more than 250 Gb of sequence data. An early release that covered fewer than 800 HLA-typed donors contained approximately 290 gigabases of sequencing data and roughly 84 million unique TCR sequences. Among the approximately 400 genotyped donors, around 81% belonged to the genetic ancestry cluster associated with self-reported Caucasian donors. The study aimed to test whether cataloging public T cell receptors could reveal signatures of past pathogen exposure. The study profiled the T cell repertoires of 500 to 800 subjects by immunosequencing and related them to cytomegalovirus serostatus. A separate validation cohort of some 130 different subjects was used in addition to the approximately 700-subject first cohort. High-throughput TCR immunosequencing, statistical association of individual TCRs with disease status, and machine learning were combined to predict cytomegalovirus infection status. In a later analysis, previously published TCR beta repertoires from 666 donors were re-analyzed and high-resolution HLA genotyping was added so that TCR occurrence patterns could be studied. In the later analysis, no new phenotypic data were used to find candidate immune exposures; instead, reliance was placed on TCR beta sequences and their occurrence across donors. In an earlier analysis of a few hundred of the donors, high-throughput TCR beta sequencing was used to judge whether each TCR beta V gene segment behaved as functional or pseudogenic. Donor age, sex, ethnicity and CMV serostatus were collected together with the repertoire data. A later genetic analysis took genome-wide SNP genotypes for 398 of the 666 donors and used that subset as a discovery cohort. All discovery cohort repertoires had been generated using a single sequencing platform. HLA typing included class I and class II loci at four-digit resolution. Typing coverage differed by locus: A, B, C, DRB1 and DQB1 were typed in roughly 620-630 donors, DQA1 in roughly 500, DPA1 in roughly 590, and DPB1 in roughly 470. Several DR-DQ haplotypes were treated as single units for association and clustering because of strong linkage in the cohort. Across about 380 genotyped donors of the cohort, an average of approximately 220,000 unique TCR beta nucleotide sequences per donor were sequenced, and roughly a sixth of those sequences were non-productive. Paper-wide results and their limitations: The only immune exposure information available for the cohort was CMV serostatus. In vitro tests confirmed that a few of the cytomegalovirus-associated TCR beta chains recognize cytomegalovirus antigens. In a later analysis, TCR association rates were found to vary across HLA loci, with the most associated TCRs seen for DRB1 alleles and the fewest for HLA-C alleles. Because counts were too low, roughly 16 rarely observed V segments, including chromosome 9 orphons, were excluded from the earlier analysis of about 500 of the donors. Linkage disequilibrium might explain the correlated functional status among segregating V segments, but an unknown experimental factor could not be excluded. A further reported finding was that TCR beta sequences accurately predicted the HLA-A and HLA-B alleles for most subjects in the first cohort. Presence/absence analyses assumed roughly uniform sequencing depth across donors, an assumption that may not hold. The sequencing pipeline was judged likely to have produced a cluster of highly shared sequence variants as a technical artifact. According to the authors, the approach could potentially be generalized to other disease states and immunological phenotypes. This cohort had only TCR beta chains sequenced, and the lack of alpha or paired-chain data limited which features could be detected. A later analysis found that most CMV-associated TCR beta chains appeared HLA-restricted, with HLA associations seemingly driven largely by CMV exposure. When HLA alleles, especially DR and DQ, strongly co-occurred, attributing TCR associations to individual alleles was difficult. Most TCR sequences were observed very rarely across donors, whereas some public TCRs were present in many individuals. In the study, some 160 TCR beta chains were listed as associated with cytomegalovirus. At a false discovery rate of 0.05, a later analysis linked 15,000 to 20,000 TCR beta sequences to specific HLA alleles. In a later genetic analysis, a missense DCLRE1C variant was associated with V-gene and J-gene trimming of TCR beta chains, and the association was replicated in an independent cohort. Broadly in line with IMGT annotations, most TCR beta V segments showed up in productive rearrangements about 87% or about 30% of the time in an earlier analysis of several hundred of the donors. In both the original and validation cohorts, the classifier was reported to diagnose cytomegalovirus status with high specificity and sensitivity. Because some donors lacked HLA typing at each locus, the association tests relied only on the typed subset. Compared with the roughly 670-donor mean, donors in an Asian-associated ancestry cluster had fewer N-insertions in productive TCRs, according to a later genetic analysis. Because the 87-base-pair reads could not distinguish some IMGT-functional V segments, including TRBV6-2 and TRBV6-3, those segments were excluded. In a later analysis, HLA-associated TCR beta chains were found to be more clonally expanded and to have lower generation probabilities than equally common non-associated chains. According to a later analysis, parvovirus B19, influenza, CMV and Epstein-Barr virus appeared linked to several top co-occurrence clusters.

The cohort consisted of more than 650 healthy bone marrow donors. At the time of sampling, all cohort members were nominally healthy, though unrecorded immune exposures were likely present. The donor was CMV seronegative and belonged to the group of 350 or so seronegative cohort members. A peripheral blood sample was collected from each donor, and TCR beta sequencing was performed on peripheral blood mononuclear cells. The Qiagen DNeasy Blood Extraction Kit was used to extract genomic DNA from the blood cell samples. Library preparation employed the immunoSEQ multiplex PCR assay. For the multiplex PCR, a mixture combining 60 forward primers for TCR Vbeta segments and 13 reverse primers for TCR Jbeta segments was used. The CDR3 region of rearranged TCR beta genes was amplified from genomic DNA with a multiplex PCR assay. The amplified TCR beta libraries were sequenced on the Illumina HiSeq System as 87-base-pair reads. The original pipeline was this. A later analysis counted about 82 million unique TCR beta chains across the 550 to 750 repertoires, and 10 million to 12 million of these chains were shared by at least two donors. To remove PCR and sequencing errors, raw reads were error-corrected and collapsed into unique sequences using a nearest-neighbor algorithm that merged closely related sequences. V, D and J gene segments were assigned by aligning CDR3 sequences to IMGT reference sequences. For a sequence to be retained, a match of at least six nucleotides was required to both a V gene segment and a J gene segment. Rearrangements were called productive when the CDR3 lacked stop codons and stayed in frame with V and J; all others were non-productive. Following IMGT convention, CDR3 was defined as the stretch from the second conserved V-encoded cysteine up to the conserved J-encoded phenylalanine. The earlier analysis of 500 to 750 of the donors excluded any sequence lacking an unambiguous match to a single V gene segment. An earlier analysis of 587 of the donors classified V segments as functional when productive rearrangements were above 56.7% and as segregating when the standard deviation between donors was above 5%. A statistical classification framework was developed to diagnose cytomegalovirus status using the catalog of TCR beta chain sequences. In a later analysis, TCR nucleotide sequences were compared against IMGT/GENE-DB human TR gene sequences so that V and J genes could be assigned. In a later analysis, CDR3 sequences and most-parsimonious VDJ recombination scenarios were assigned using the TCRdist pipeline. In a later analysis, every TCR beta chain was defined by the combination of its CDR3 amino acid sequence and its V-gene family, and reads without a unique V-gene family were dropped. As a way to deal with suspected cross-contamination and a sequencing artifact, a later analysis dropped hundreds of nucleotide sequences that were highly shared and had low generation probability. For each public chain, a later analysis derived a clonal expansion index from normalized ranks of inferred template counts within each repertoire. A later analysis computed generation probabilities with a VDJ recombination model fitted to out-of-frame rearrangements, and checked the results against IGoR. Hypergeometric tests were used in a later analysis to score TCR-TCR, TCR-HLA and TCR-CMV co-occurrence, with a repertoire-size bias correction applied to the TCR pairs. A later analysis estimated false discovery rates by permuting HLA or CMV assignments 20 times. A later analysis grouped co-occurring TCRs with DBSCAN, adding TCRdist sequence similarity when clustering within HLA-allele-positive subsets. Co-occurrence clustering excluded repertoires with fewer than 30,000 or more than 120,000 public chains, plus five with anomalous nucleotide sharing. Imported from immuneACCESS, the table was reduced by TCRdb to in-frame sequences with V and J called. These copies leave out some clones; in studies compared against another copy, an unresolved V gene accounts for under half, and the cause of the remainder is not known. V, J and clone size derive from that table, while D and trimming were established from the DNA sequence. Here the sample has about 64,000 clones; 85% occur a single time. Jointly, the top ten make up around 10% of the sample.

The sequenced sample consisted of PBMCs. This receptor was taken from a female donor in good health and CMV-seronegative. This chain is built from TRBV5-6 and TRBJ2-5, with 8 bases aligning to TRBD1. Here is the DNA: TGTGCCAGCAGCCCCAGGGGGCGCGTAGAGACCCAGTACTTC. This codes for CASSPRGRVETQYF.